A single sample gave rise to the 8 T cell receptor beta chains below, sequenced in a study of regulatory T cells in long-lasting Graves disease. The time point here: newly diagnosed GD, antithyroid drugs for less than 3 months. The TCR library was made from RNA that had been extracted from PBMCs in TRIzol. Both iRepertoire HTBI primers and Arm-PCR of CDR3 regions were used to build the TCR beta libraries. TCRdb re-called the multiplex PCR reads with MiXCR, one entry per CDR3 protein. The sample includes 360,000 or so distinct CDR3 sequences, about 10% seen only once; the top ten take 15% to 20%. A further study also used this sample, focusing on T cells in Graves' hyperthyroidism and ophthalmopathy.

The sequencing used peripheral blood mononuclear cells (PBMCs), collected at new diagnosis, from a patient treated with antithyroid drugs. These receptors were collected from a woman aged 18-29 years with Graves disease.

The chain couples TRBV19 to TRBJ1-5; D remains unclear. Looked up from germline, CDR1 is LNHDA and CDR2 is SQIVND (reference sequence). V gave up 3 bases and J gave up 5 bases, with 8 bases separating them. The CDR3 is 13 amino acids. CDR3 DNA: TGTGCCAGTAGTATCAAGGCCGATCAGCCCCAGCATTTT. Protein product: CASSIKADQPQHF.

The chain couples TRBV30 to TRBJ1-2, with 10 bases that match TRBD1. Germline V lookup: CDR1 GTSNPN, CDR2 SVGIG (reference sequence). V was pared by 1 base and J by 3 bases, with 2 bases of the junction left unmatched. This CDR3 spans 14 amino acids. The CDR3 DNA reads as TGTGCCTGGAGTGGGGACAGGGGATACTATGGCTACACCTTC. Its translation: CAWSGDRGYYGYTF.

For this clonotype: An end of the junction does not agree with germline; a read error may underlie this. This rearrangement joins TRBV19 to TRBJ1-2, with TRBD1 as a possible D gene (5 bases). The CDR3 extends over 16 amino acids. Germline V gene sequence: CDR1 LNHDA, CDR2 SQIVND (reference sequence). The CDR3 here is CASTSLRGFNPMGYAF. CDR3 sequence (DNA): TGTGCCAGTACCTCACTCCGGGGCTTCAATCCTATGGGCTACGCCTTC.

With regard to this clonotype: A much larger clone differs from this one at a single base, so this may be a read error. This rearrangement joins TRBV7-8 to TRBJ2-3; possibly TRBD1 or TRBD2 for D (6 bases each). V was cut by 5 bases and J by 3 bases, with 24 bases left in between. The CDR3 length is 18 residues. Germline CDR1 SGHVS, CDR2 FQNEAQ. The CDR3 region has the DNA TGTGCCAGCAGCCCCCCTAGAGTCAACTGGGGGGCTACAGATACGCAGTATTTT. Translated, it gives CASSPPRVNWGATDTQYF.

The chain recombines TRBV12-3 or TRBV12-4 with TRBJ2-1; D is unclear. This CDR3 contains 14 residues. Trimming left V 1 base short and J 5 bases short, with 9 bases between. CDR3 region: CASSLVRKDNEQFF. In DNA form, the CDR3 reads TGTGCCAGCAGTTTAGTTCGGAAGGACAATGAGCAGTTCTTC.

The chain employs TRBV12-3 or TRBV12-4 and TRBJ1-5; D not certain. The CDR3 spans 14 residues. Trimming took off 3 bases at V and 3 bases at J, with 9 bases between the two ends. CDR3 loop: CASSLASNNQPQHF. For the CDR3, the DNA is TGTGCCAGCAGTTTGGCGTCTAACAATCAGCCCCAGCATTTT.

J is TRBJ1-2 and V is TRBV29-1; no reliable D call. The germline gives CDR1 SQVTM, CDR2 ANQGSEA. V dropped 5 bases and J dropped 7 bases, with 20 bases sitting between them. The length of the CDR3 is 14 residues. The CDR3 nucleotides read TGCAGCGTTCTAGTACGGGTCGAAACTGGTGGCTACACCTTC. Translation gives CSVLVRVETGGYTF.

This chain uses TRBV29-1 with TRBJ2-7; D uncertain. Trimming took off 4 bases at V and 2 bases at J, with 9 bases between the two ends. Germline assignment: CDR1 SQVTM and CDR2 ANQGSEA. The CDR3 runs to 12 residues. The CDR3 is CSVVSPAYEQYF. The CDR3 DNA reads TGCAGCGTTGTGTCTCCGGCCTACGAGCAGTACTTC.